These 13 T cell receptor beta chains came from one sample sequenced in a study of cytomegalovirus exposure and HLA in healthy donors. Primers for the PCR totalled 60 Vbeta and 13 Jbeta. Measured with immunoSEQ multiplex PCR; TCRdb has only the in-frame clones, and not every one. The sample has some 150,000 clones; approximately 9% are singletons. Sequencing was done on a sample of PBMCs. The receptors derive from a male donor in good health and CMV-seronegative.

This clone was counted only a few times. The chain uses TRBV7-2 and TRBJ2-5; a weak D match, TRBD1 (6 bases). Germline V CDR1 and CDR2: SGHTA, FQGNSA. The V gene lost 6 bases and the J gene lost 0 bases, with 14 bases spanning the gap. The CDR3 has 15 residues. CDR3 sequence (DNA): TGTGCCAGCAGACTAACACAGGGCTACCAAGAGACCCAGTACTTC. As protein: CASRLTQGYQETQYF.

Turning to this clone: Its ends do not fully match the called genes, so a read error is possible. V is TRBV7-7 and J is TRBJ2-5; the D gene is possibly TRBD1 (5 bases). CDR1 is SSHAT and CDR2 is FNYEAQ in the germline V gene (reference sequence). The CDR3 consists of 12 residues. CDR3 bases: TGTGCTAGCAGCTGGGGCACGGTTCCCCAGTACTTC. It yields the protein CASSWGTVPQYF.

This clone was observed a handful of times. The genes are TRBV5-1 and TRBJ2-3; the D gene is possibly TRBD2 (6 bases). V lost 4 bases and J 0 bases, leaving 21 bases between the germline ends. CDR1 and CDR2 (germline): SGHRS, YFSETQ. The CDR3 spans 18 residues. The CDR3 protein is CASSHIPRDFASTDTQYF. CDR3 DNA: TGCGCCAGCAGCCATATACCTAGGGACTTTGCTAGCACAGATACGCAGTATTTT.

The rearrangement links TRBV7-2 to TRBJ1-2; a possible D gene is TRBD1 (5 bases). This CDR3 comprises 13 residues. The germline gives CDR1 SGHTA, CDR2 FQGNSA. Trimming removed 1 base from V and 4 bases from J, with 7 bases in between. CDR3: CASSLEGVYGYTF. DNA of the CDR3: TGTGCCAGCAGCTTAGAAGGGGTCTATGGCTACACCTTC.

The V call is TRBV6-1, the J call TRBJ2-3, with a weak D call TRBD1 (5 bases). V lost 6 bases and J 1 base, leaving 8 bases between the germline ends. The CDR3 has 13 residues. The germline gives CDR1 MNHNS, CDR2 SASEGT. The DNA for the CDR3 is TGTGCCAGCAGGGTCAGGGGCACAGATACGCAGTATTTT. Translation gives CASRVRGTDTQYF.

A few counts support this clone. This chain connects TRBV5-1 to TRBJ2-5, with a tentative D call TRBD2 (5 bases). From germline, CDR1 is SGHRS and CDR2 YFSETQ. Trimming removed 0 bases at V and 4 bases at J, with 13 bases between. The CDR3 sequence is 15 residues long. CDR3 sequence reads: CASSLATLVRETQYF. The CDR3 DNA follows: TGCGCCAGCAGCTTGGCCACACTAGTTAGAGAGACCCAGTACTTC.

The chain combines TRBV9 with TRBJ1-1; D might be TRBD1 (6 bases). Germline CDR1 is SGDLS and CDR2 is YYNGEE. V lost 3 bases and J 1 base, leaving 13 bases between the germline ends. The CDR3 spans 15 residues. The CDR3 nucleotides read TGTGCCAGCAGCGGTGACGGGACATCGAACACTGAAGCTTTCTTT. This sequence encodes CASSGDGTSNTEAFF.

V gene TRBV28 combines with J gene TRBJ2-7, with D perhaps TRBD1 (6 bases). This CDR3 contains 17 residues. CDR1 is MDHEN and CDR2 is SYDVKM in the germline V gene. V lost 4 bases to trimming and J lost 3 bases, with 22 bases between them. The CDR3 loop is CASSSFSNREWDYEQYF. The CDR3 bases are TGTGCCAGCAGTTCCTTCTCGAACAGGGAATGGGACTACGAGCAGTACTTC.

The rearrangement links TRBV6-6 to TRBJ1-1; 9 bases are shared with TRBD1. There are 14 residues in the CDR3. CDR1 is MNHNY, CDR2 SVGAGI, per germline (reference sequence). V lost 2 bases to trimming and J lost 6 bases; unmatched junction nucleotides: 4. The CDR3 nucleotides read TGTGCCAGCAGTTACGGACAGGGGAGGGCTGAAGCTTTCTTT. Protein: CASSYGQGRAEAFF.

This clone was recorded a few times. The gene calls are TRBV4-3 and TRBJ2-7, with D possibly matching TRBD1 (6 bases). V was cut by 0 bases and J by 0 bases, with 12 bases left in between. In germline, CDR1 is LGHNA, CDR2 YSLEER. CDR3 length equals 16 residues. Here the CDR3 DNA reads TGCGCCAGCAGCCAAGACTGGGGGCCTAGCTCCTACGAGCAGTACTTC. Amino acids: CASSQDWGPSSYEQYF.

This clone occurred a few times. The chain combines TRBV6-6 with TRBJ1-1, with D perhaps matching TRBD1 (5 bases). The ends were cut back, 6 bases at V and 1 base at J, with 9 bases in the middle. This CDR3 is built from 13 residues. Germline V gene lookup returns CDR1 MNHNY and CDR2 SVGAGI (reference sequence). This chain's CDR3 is CASRVTGNTEAFF. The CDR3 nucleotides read TGTGCCAGCAGGGTAACAGGGAACACTGAAGCTTTCTTT.

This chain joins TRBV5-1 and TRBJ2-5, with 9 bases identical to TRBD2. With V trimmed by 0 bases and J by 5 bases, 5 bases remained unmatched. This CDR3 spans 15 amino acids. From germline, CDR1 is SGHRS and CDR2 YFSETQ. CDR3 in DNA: TGCGCCAGCAGCTTGGAAGGGACTAGCATGGAGACCCAGTACTTC. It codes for CASSLEGTSMETQYF.

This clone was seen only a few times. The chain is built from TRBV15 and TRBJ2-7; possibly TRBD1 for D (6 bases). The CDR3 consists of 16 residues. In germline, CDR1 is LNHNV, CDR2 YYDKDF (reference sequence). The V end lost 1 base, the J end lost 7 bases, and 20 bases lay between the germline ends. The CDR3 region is CATSRGATGFGREQYF. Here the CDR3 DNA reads TGTGCCACCAGCAGAGGCGCAACAGGGTTCGGCAGGGAGCAGTACTTC.